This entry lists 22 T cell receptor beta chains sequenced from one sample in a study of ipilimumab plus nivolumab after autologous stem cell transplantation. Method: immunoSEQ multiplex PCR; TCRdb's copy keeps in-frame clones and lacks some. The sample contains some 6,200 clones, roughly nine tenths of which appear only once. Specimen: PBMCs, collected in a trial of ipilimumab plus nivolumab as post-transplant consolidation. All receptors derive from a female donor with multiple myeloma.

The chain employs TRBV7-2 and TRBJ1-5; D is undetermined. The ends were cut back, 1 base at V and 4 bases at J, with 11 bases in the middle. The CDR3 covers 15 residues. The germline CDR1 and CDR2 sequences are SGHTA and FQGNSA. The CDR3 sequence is CASSLESSLNQPQHF. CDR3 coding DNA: TGTGCCAGCAGCTTAGAATCCAGTCTGAATCAGCCCCAGCATTTT.

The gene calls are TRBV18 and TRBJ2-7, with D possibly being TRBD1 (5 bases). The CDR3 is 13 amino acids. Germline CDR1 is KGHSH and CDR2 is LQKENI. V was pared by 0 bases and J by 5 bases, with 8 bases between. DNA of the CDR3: TGTGCCAGCTCACCACCGTGGGGCGACGAGCAGTACTTC. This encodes CASSPPWGDEQYF.

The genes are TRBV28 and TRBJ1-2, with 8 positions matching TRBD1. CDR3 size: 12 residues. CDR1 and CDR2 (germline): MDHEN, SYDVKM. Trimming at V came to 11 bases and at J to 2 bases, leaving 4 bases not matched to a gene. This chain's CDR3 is CAGQGTNYGYTF. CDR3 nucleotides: TGTGCCGGACAGGGCACCAACTATGGCTACACCTTC.

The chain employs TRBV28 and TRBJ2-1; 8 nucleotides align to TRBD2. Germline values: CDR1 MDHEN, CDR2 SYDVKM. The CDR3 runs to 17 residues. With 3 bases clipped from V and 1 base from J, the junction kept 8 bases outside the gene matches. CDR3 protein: CASSFRQAGVSYNEQFF. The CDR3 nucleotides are TGTGCCAGCAGTTTCAGACAAGCGGGAGTTTCCTACAATGAGCAGTTCTTC. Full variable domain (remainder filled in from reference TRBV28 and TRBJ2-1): DVKVTQSSRYLVKRTGEKVFLECVQDMDHENMFWYRQDPGLGLRLIYFSYDVKMKEKGDIPEGYSVSREKKERFSLILESASTNQTSMYLCASSFRQAGVSYNEQFFGPGTRLTVL.

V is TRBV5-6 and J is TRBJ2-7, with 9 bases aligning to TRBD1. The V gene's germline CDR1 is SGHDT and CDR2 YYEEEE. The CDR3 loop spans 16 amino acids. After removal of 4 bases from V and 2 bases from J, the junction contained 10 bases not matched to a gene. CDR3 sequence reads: CASSPAFGQGPYEQYF. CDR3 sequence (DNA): TGTGCCAGCAGCCCGGCATTTGGACAGGGGCCCTACGAGCAGTACTTC.

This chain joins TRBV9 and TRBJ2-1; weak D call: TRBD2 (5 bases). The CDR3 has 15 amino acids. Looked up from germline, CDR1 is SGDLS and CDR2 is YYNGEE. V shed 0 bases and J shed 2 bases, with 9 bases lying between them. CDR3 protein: CASSVGTGPYNEQFF. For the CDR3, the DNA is TGTGCCAGCAGCGTAGGGACTGGCCCCTACAATGAGCAGTTCTTC.

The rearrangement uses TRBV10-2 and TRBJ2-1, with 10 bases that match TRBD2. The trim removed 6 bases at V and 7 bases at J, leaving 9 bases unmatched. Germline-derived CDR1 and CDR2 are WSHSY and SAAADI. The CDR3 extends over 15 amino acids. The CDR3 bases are TGCGCCAGCAGGCTAGCGGGAGACGGGGGGAATGAGCAGTTCTTC. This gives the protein CASRLAGDGGNEQFF.

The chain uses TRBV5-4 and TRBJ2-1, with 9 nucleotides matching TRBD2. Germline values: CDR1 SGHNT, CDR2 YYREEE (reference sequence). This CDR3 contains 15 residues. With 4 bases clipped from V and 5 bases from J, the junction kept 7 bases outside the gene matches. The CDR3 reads CASSPRLAGNNEQFF. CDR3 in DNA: TGTGCCAGCAGCCCTCGCCTAGCGGGAAACAATGAGCAGTTCTTC. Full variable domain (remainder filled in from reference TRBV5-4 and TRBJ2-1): ETGVTQSPTHLIKTRGQQVTLRCSSQSGHNTVSWYQQALGQGPQFIFQYYREEENGRGNFPPRFSGLQFPNYSSELNVNALELDDSALYLCASSPRLAGNNEQFFGPGTRLTVL.

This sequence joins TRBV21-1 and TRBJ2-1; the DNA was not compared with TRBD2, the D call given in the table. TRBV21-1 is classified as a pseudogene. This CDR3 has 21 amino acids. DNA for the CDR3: TGTGCCAGCAGCAAAGTTTCGGCGGGAGGGGTACTTAAAACCTCCTACAATGAGCAGTTCTTC. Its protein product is CASSKVSAGGVLKTSYNEQFF.

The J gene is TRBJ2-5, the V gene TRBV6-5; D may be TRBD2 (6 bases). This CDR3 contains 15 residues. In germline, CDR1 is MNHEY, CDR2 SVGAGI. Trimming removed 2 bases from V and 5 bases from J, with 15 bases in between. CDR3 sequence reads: CASSYRDSPGETQYF. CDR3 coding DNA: TGTGCCAGCAGTTACAGGGACTCGCCTGGGGAGACCCAGTACTTC.

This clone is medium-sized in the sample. The CDR3 region has the DNA TGTGCCAGCAGCTTAGGTAGCGGGAGGACAGATACGCAGTATTTT. Protein product: CASSLGSGRTDTQYF. The chain carries TRBV7-8 and TRBJ2-3; 10 bases are a match to TRBD2. This CDR3 is 15 amino acids long. Trimming cost V 1 base and J 3 bases; bases outside gene matches: 1. The V gene's germline CDR1 is SGHVS and CDR2 FQNEAQ.

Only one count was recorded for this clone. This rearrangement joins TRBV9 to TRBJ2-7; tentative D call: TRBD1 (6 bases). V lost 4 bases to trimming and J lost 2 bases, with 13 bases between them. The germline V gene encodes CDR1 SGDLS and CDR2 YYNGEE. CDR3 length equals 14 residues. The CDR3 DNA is TGTGCCAGCAGCCCTAGGGACAACACCTACGAGCAGTACTTC. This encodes CASSPRDNTYEQYF. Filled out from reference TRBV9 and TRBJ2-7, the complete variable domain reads DSGVTQTPKHLITATGQRVTLRCSPRSGDLSVYWYQQSLDQGLQFLIQYYNGEERAKGNILERFSAQQFPDLHSELNLSSLELGDSALYFCASSPRDNTYEQYFGPGTRLTVT.

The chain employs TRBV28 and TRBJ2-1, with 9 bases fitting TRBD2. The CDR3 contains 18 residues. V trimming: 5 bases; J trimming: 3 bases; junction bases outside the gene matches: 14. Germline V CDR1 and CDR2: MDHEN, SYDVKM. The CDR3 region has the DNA TGTGCCAGCAGTCCTAGCGGGATTGATCTCTTTATCTACAATGAGCAGTTCTTC. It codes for CASSPSGIDLFIYNEQFF. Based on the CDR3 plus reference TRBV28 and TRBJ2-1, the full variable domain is DVKVTQSSRYLVKRTGEKVFLECVQDMDHENMFWYRQDPGLGLRLIYFSYDVKMKEKGDIPEGYSVSREKKERFSLILESASTNQTSMYLCASSPSGIDLFIYNEQFFGPGTRLTVL.

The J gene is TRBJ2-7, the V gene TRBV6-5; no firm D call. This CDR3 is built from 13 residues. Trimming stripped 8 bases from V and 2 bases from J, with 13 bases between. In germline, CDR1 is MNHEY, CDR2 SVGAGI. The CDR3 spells CASGPASTYEQYF. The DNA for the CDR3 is TGTGCCAGCGGGCCCGCTTCCACCTACGAGCAGTACTTC.

CDR3 residues: CASSLRFPADPSEQYF. CDR3 sequence (DNA): TGTGCCAGCAGCTTAAGGTTTCCAGCGGACCCTTCCGAGCAGTACTTC. The rearrangement joins TRBV7-9 to TRBJ2-7, with D tentatively TRBD2 (5 bases). Trimming pared 2 bases from V and 6 bases from J, leaving 20 bases between. CDR1 SEHNR and CDR2 FQNEAQ come from the germline V gene (reference sequence). This CDR3 region has 16 residues. The full variable domain, rest sourced from reference TRBV7-9 and TRBJ2-7, is DTGVSQNPRHKITKRGQNVTFRCDPISEHNRLYWYRQTLGQGPEFLTYFQNEAQLEKSRLLSDRFSAERPKGSFSTLEIQRTEQGDSAMYLCASSLRFPADPSEQYFGPGTRLTVT.

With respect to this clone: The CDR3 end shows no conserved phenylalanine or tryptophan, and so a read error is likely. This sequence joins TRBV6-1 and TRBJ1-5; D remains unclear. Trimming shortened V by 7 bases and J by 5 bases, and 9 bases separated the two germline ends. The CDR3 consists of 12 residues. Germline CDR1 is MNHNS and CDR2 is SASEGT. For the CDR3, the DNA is TGTGCCAGCAACGGACCTTATCAGCCCCAGCATTTA. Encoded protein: CASNGPYQPQHL.

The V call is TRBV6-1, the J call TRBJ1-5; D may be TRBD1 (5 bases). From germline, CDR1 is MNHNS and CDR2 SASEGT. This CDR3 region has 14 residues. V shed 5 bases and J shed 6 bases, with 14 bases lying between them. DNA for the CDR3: TGTGCCAGCAGTTCTGGACCGGGGGGTCAGCCCCAGCATTTT. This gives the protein CASSSGPGGQPQHF.

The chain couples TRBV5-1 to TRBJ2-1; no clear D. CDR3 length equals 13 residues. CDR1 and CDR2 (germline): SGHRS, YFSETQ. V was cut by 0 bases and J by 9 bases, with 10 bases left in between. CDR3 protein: CASSLEIVGEQFF. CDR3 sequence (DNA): TGCGCCAGCAGCTTGGAAATCGTGGGTGAGCAGTTCTTC. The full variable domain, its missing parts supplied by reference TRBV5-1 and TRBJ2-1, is KAGVTQTPRYLIKTRGQQVTLSCSPISGHRSVSWYQQTPGQGLQFLFEYFSETQRNKGNFPGRFSGRQFSNSRSEMNVSTLELGDSALYLCASSLEIVGEQFFGPGTRLTVL.

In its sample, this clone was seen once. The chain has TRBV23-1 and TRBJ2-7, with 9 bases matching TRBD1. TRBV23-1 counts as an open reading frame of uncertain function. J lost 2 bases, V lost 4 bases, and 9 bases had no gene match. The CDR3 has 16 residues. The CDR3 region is CASSRGTGKGTYEQYF. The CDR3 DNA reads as TGCGCCAGCAGTCGCGGGACAGGGAAGGGGACCTACGAGCAGTACTTC.

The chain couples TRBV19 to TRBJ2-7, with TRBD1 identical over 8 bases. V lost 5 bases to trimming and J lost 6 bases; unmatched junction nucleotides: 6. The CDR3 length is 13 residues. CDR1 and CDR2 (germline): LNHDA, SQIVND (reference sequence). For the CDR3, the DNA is TGTGCCAGTAGTTTGGACAGGGAAGGCGAGCAGTACTTC. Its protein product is CASSLDREGEQYF.

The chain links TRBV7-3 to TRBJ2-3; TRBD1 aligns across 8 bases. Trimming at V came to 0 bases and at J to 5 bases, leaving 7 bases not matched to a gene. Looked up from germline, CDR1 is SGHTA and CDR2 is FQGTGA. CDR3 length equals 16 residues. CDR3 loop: CASSLTAPGGEDTQYF. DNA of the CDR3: TGTGCCAGCAGCTTAACGGCACCAGGGGGCGAAGATACGCAGTATTTT.

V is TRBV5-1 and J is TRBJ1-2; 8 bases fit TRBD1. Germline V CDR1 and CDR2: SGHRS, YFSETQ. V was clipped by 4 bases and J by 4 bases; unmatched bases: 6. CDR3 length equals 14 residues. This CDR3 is CASSQGQELYGYTF. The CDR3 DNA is TGCGCCAGCAGCCAGGGACAGGAACTCTATGGCTACACCTTC.